Presented here are 25 T cell receptor beta chains from one specimen sequenced in a study of cytomegalovirus exposure and HLA in healthy donors. 13 Jbeta primers and 60 Vbeta primers were used for the PCR. TCRdb's table, derived via immunoSEQ multiplex PCR, lists solely in-frame clones and lacks some. This table has fewer than 200,000 clones, about 80% appearing once. The sample comprised PBMCs. Receptor source: a man younger than 45 in good health and CMV-seronegative.

This chain connects TRBV9 to TRBJ2-3; TRBD2 matches 16 bases. CDR3 length: 20 amino acids. The V gene end was trimmed by 2 bases and the J gene end by 4 bases; junction bases not matched to a gene: 13. CDR1 SGDLS and CDR2 YYNGEE come from the germline V gene. As DNA, the CDR3 is TGTGCCAGCAGCGTCCACTTCCCGGGACTAGCGGGAGGGGGTTCAGATACGCAGTATTTT. Translation gives CASSVHFPGLAGGGSDTQYF.

The J gene is TRBJ2-7, the V gene TRBV7-3; 10 positions match TRBD1. The germline V gene encodes CDR1 SGHTA and CDR2 FQGTGA. The V segment lost 5 bases and the J segment 4 bases; nucleotides outside the gene matches: 8. The CDR3 is 15 amino acids. In DNA form, the CDR3 reads TGTGCCAGCAGCGCTAACCCGGGACAGGGGTACGAGCAGTACTTC. Translating it yields CASSANPGQGYEQYF.

The genes are TRBV6-1 and TRBJ1-1; 10 nucleotides agree with TRBD1. CDR1 and CDR2 from the germline V gene are MNHNS and SASEGT. The CDR3 spans 16 residues. J lost 7 bases, V lost 4 bases, and 12 bases had no gene match. CDR3 sequence (DNA): TGTGCCAGCAGTGCCCTAGACAGGGGGCGCAGGTTTGAAGCTTTCTTT. Translating it yields CASSALDRGRRFEAFF.

In regard to this clone: Germline and junction disagree at one end, which may indicate a read error. The rearrangement uses TRBV7-3 and TRBJ1-5; D call uncertain. The CDR3 extends over 14 amino acids. Germline-derived CDR1 and CDR2 are SGHTA and FQGTGA. CDR3 amino acids: CASSTQSSDQPQHF. CDR3 coding DNA: TGTGCCAGCAGCACACAGTCTAGCGATCAGCCCCAGCATTTT.

This clone was seen only once. This rearrangement joins TRBV13 to TRBJ2-2, with 13 nucleotides matching TRBD2. V shed 3 bases and J 5 bases; nucleotides not matched to a gene: 6. The CDR3 is 17 residues long. Germline CDR1 PRHDT, CDR2 FYEKMQ (reference sequence). The CDR3 DNA sequence: TGTGCCAGCAGCTTCCGACTAGCGGGGGGCGGTACCGGGGAGCTGTTTTTT. Its translation: CASSFRLAGGGTGELFF.

This chain joins TRBV7-9 and TRBJ2-7; D unresolved. Germline V gene data show CDR1 as SEHNR and CDR2 as FQNEAQ (reference sequence). Between the trimmed V and J ends, which lost 5 bases and 7 bases, there was a span of 6 bases. This CDR3 region has 10 residues. For the CDR3, the DNA is TGTGCCAGCAGCCGGGTTGAGCAGTACTTC. Protein product: CASSRVEQYF. Together with reference TRBV7-9 and TRBJ2-7, the CDR3 gives the full variable domain: DTGVSQNPRHKITKRGQNVTFRCDPISEHNRLYWYRQTLGQGPEFLTYFQNEAQLEKSRLLSDRFSAERPKGSFSTLEIQRTEQGDSAMYLCASSRVEQYFGPGTRLTVT.

The gene calls are TRBV29-1 and TRBJ2-5, with D perhaps matching TRBD2 (5 bases). Germline V gene sequence: CDR1 SQVTM, CDR2 ANQGSEA. This CDR3 comprises 12 residues. Trimming left V 1 base short and J 7 bases short, with 10 bases between. CDR3 amino acids: CSVEARARTQYF. The DNA of the CDR3 is TGCAGCGTTGAAGCGAGGGCCCGGACCCAGTACTTC. Supplemented by reference TRBV29-1 and TRBJ2-5, the full variable domain reads SAVISQKPSRDICQRGTSLTIQCQVDSQVTMMFWYRQQPGQSLTLIATANQGSEATYESGFVIDKFPISRPNLTFSTLTVSNMSPEDSSIYLCSVEARARTQYFGPGTRLLVL.

The rearrangement joins TRBV28 to TRBJ2-7, with 12 nucleotides matching TRBD2. V shed 3 bases, J shed 4 bases, and the junction held 10 bases outside the gene matches. The germline V gene has CDR1 MDHEN and CDR2 SYDVKM. CDR3 length: 17 residues. For the CDR3, the DNA is TGTGCCAGCAGTTTTTCCGCTAGCGGGAGGGACCATTACGAGCAGTACTTC. It specifies CASSFSASGRDHYEQYF.

In this sample, this clone turned up once. The CDR3 spells CASSLPLAPSTDTQYF. CDR3 coding DNA: TGTGCCAGCAGCTTGCCCCTAGCGCCCAGCACAGATACGCAGTATTTT. This sequence joins TRBV5-6 and TRBJ2-3; weak D call: TRBD2 (6 bases). The CDR3 extends over 16 amino acids. Germline CDR1 and CDR2: SGHDT and YYEEEE. Trimming left V 1 base short and J 0 bases short, with 12 bases between.

This chain joins TRBV2 and TRBJ2-5; 9 bases map to TRBD1. Germline V gene sequence: CDR1 SNHLY, CDR2 FYNNEI. This CDR3 region has 14 residues. J gave up 2 bases and V 6 bases, and 4 bases lay outside the gene matches. CDR3 loop: CASRSDRGQETQYF. Here the CDR3 DNA reads TGTGCCAGCAGGTCAGACAGGGGGCAAGAGACCCAGTACTTC.

For this clone: One end of the junction fails to match germline, which may point to a read error. The chain is built from TRBV7-9 and TRBJ2-3, with a possible D match to TRBD2 (7 bases). Germline assignment: CDR1 SEHNR and CDR2 FQNEAQ (reference sequence). This CDR3 spans 16 amino acids. The CDR3 loop is CSSSLGGGPSTDTQYF. The CDR3 coding sequence is TGTTCCAGCAGCTTAGGGGGGGGCCCCAGCACAGATACGCAGTATTTT.

The DNA for the CDR3 is TGTGCCAGCAGTAGGACTAGCGGGAGGGCAGCAGATACGCAGTATTTT. Translated: CASSRTSGRAADTQYF. The chain links TRBV28 to TRBJ2-3; 15 bases align to TRBD2. V lost 5 bases, J lost 4 bases, and 4 bases stayed unmatched. The CDR3 runs to 16 residues. CDR1 and CDR2 from the germline V gene are MDHEN and SYDVKM.

The rearrangement links TRBV30 to TRBJ1-6, with unresolved D. V dropped 3 bases and J dropped 9 bases, with 6 bases sitting between them. Looked up from germline, CDR1 is GTSNPN and CDR2 is SVGIG (reference sequence). There are 11 residues in the CDR3. This CDR3 is CAWSPGSPLHF. The DNA for the CDR3 is TGTGCCTGGAGCCCGGGTTCACCCCTCCACTTT.

The chain recombines TRBV28 with TRBJ1-2; tentative D call: TRBD1 (6 bases). CDR3 size: 13 residues. Germline V CDR1 and CDR2: MDHEN, SYDVKM. Trimming took 2 bases from V and 4 from J, leaving 8 bases between them. CDR3 bases: TGTGCCAGCAGTTTACAGGGGATCTATGGCTACACCTTC. This encodes CASSLQGIYGYTF.

This clone showed up just once. The chain combines TRBV6-6 with TRBJ1-2; tentative D call: TRBD1 (6 bases). CDR3 length: 13 residues. Trimming pared 2 bases from V and 6 bases from J, leaving 10 bases between. Germline V CDR1 and CDR2: MNHNY, SVGAGI (reference sequence). Written as DNA, the CDR3 is TGTGCCAGCAGTTACACCCAGGGGAATGGCTACACCTTC. Translating gives CASSYTQGNGYTF.

The chain employs TRBV10-3 and TRBJ2-1; D is possibly TRBD1 (6 bases). Trimming left V 0 bases short and J 4 bases short, with 13 bases between. This CDR3 has 16 amino acids. Germline values: CDR1 ENHRY, CDR2 SYGVKD. Written as DNA, the CDR3 is TGTGCCATCAGTGAGTCAAAGGAGACAGGATACAATGAGCAGTTCTTC. It specifies CAISESKETGYNEQFF.

The rearrangement links TRBV7-8 to TRBJ2-1, with D perhaps TRBD1 (6 bases). The germline gives CDR1 SGHVS, CDR2 FQNEAQ. The CDR3 extends over 15 amino acids. V was clipped by 3 bases and J by 2 bases, with 11 bases between them. The CDR3 sequence: CASSFSTGAYNEQFF. In DNA form, the CDR3 reads TGTGCCAGCAGCTTTTCGACAGGAGCCTACAATGAGCAGTTCTTC. The full variable domain, rest sourced from reference TRBV7-8 and TRBJ2-1, is GAGVSQSPRYKVAKRGQDVALRCDPISGHVSLFWYQQALGQGPEFLTYFQNEAQLDKSGLPSDRFFAERPEGSVSTLKIQRTQQEDSAVYLCASSFSTGAYNEQFFGPGTRLTVL.

The count of this clone is one. This CDR3 reads CASSLRQVTEAFF. CDR3 DNA sequence: TGTGCCAGCAGCTTAAGGCAGGTCACTGAAGCTTTCTTT. This chain joins TRBV7-2 and TRBJ1-1; no firm D call. There are 13 residues in the CDR3. V lost 2 bases and J lost 4, with 8 bases in between. Germline CDR1 is SGHTA and CDR2 is FQGNSA. The whole variable domain, filled in from reference TRBV7-2 and TRBJ1-1, reads GAGVSQSPSNKVTEKGKDVELRCDPISGHTALYWYRQSLGQGLEFLIYFQGNSAPDKSGLPSDRFSAERTGGSVSTLTIQRTQQEDSAVYLCASSLRQVTEAFFGQGTRLTVV.

The gene calls are TRBV5-6 and TRBJ2-2, with 9 bases lining up with TRBD1. V lost 2 bases and J lost 6; bases outside the gene matches: 5. This CDR3 comprises 15 residues. CDR1 and CDR2 (germline): SGHDT, YYEEEE. CDR3 in amino acids: CASSLMGQGSGELFF. As DNA, the CDR3 is TGTGCCAGCAGCTTAATGGGACAGGGTTCCGGGGAGCTGTTTTTT. Full variable domain (outside the CDR3, taken from reference TRBV5-6 and TRBJ2-2): DAGVTQSPTHLIKTRGQQVTLRCSPKSGHDTVSWYQQALGQGPQFIFQYYEEEERQRGNFPDRFSGHQFPNYSSELNVNALLLGDSALYLCASSLMGQGSGELFFGEGSRLTVL.

The genes are TRBV29-1 and TRBJ2-2; a possible D gene is TRBD1 (5 bases). The CDR3 totals 14 residues. Germline V CDR1 and CDR2: SQVTM, ANQGSEA. V was pared by 1 base and J by 5 bases, with 11 bases between. CDR3 in amino acids: CSVEVSRVTGELFF. The CDR3 DNA sequence: TGCAGCGTTGAAGTTTCCAGGGTTACCGGGGAGCTGTTTTTT.

The chain carries TRBV25-1 and TRBJ2-3; 8 positions match TRBD1. Germline V gene data show CDR1 as MGHDK and CDR2 as SYGVNS. This CDR3 contains 18 residues. Trimming removed 4 bases from V and 3 bases from J; junction bases left unmatched: 15. Written as DNA, the CDR3 is TGTGCCAGCAGTGGTTTTAATATCGACAGGGGACTTACAGATACGCAGTATTTT. Amino acid sequence: CASSGFNIDRGLTDTQYF.

This clone has only one observation. The rearrangement uses TRBV30 and TRBJ2-7; a weak D match, TRBD1 (5 bases). This CDR3 is built from 13 residues. Per the germline V gene, CDR1 is GTSNPN and CDR2 is SVGIG (reference sequence). V was pared by 5 bases and J by 6 bases, with 17 bases between. The CDR3 DNA is TGTGCCTGGTTGGGGCAAAGGGGTAGCGAGCAGTACTTC. Protein: CAWLGQRGSEQYF.

This chain connects TRBV5-1 to TRBJ2-2; 7 bases are a match to TRBD1. V lost 0 bases, J lost 2 bases, and 19 bases stayed unmatched. The CDR3 loop spans 21 amino acids. CDR1 SGHRS and CDR2 YFSETQ come from the germline V gene. CDR3 amino acids: CASSLAPTGWSARGNTGELFF. Written as DNA, the CDR3 is TGCGCCAGCAGCTTGGCCCCGACAGGGTGGTCAGCGAGGGGAAACACCGGGGAGCTGTTTTTT.

The chain carries TRBV10-2 and TRBJ1-2; no definite D call. This CDR3 spans 12 amino acids. CDR1 and CDR2 from the germline V gene are WSHSY and SAAADI. The V gene lost 3 bases and the J gene lost 12 bases, with 14 bases spanning the gap. CDR3 loop: CASSEGAVVDTF. Here the CDR3 DNA reads TGCGCCAGCAGTGAAGGCGCGGTTGTCGACACCTTC.

This chain links TRBV11-2 with TRBJ2-7; 7 nucleotides line up with TRBD2. The CDR3 has 16 amino acids. In germline, CDR1 is SGHAT, CDR2 FQNNGV. V shed 4 bases and J 4 bases; nucleotides not matched to a gene: 13. CDR3 bases: TGTGCCAGCAGCTCGACGCTCTGGCGGGAGCCATACGAGCAGTACTTC. Translated: CASSSTLWREPYEQYF.